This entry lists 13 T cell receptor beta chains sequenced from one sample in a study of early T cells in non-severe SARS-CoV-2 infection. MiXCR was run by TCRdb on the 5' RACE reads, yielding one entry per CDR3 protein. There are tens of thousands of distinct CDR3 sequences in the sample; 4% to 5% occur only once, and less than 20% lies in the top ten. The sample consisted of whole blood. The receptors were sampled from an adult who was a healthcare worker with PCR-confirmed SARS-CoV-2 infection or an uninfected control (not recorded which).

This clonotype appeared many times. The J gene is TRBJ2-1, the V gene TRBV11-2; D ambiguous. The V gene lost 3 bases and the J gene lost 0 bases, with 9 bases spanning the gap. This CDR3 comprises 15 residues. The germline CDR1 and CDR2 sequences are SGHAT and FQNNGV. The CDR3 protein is CASSLFGDSYNEQFF. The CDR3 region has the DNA TGTGCCAGCAGCTTGTTTGGGGACTCCTACAATGAGCAGTTCTTC.

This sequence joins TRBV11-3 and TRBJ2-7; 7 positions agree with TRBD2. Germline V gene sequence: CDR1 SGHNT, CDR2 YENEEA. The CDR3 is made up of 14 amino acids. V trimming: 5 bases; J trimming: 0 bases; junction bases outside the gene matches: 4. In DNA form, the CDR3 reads TGTGCCAGCAGCCCCGGGACTATCTCCTACGAGCAGTACTTC. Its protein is CASSPGTISYEQYF.

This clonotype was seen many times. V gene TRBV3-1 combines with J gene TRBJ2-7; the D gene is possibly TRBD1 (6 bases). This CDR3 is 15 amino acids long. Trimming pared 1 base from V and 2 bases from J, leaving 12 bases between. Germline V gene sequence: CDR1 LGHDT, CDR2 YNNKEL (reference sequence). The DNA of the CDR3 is TGTGCCAGCAGCCAAGGTAGGACAGCAGCCTACGAGCAGTACTTC. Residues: CASSQGRTAAYEQYF.

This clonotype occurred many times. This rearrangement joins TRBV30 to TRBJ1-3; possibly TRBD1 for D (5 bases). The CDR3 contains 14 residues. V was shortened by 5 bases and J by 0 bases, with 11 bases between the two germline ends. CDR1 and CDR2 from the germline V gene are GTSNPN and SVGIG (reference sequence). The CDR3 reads CAWPEQDSGNTIYF. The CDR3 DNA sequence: TGTGCCTGGCCGGAACAGGACTCTGGAAACACCATATATTTT.

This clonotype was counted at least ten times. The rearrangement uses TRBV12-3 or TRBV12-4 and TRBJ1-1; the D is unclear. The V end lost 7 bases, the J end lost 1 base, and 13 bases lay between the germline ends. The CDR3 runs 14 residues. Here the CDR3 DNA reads TGTGCCAGCACCTCGCCCGGGAGGAACACTGAAGCTTTCTTT. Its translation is CASTSPGRNTEAFF.

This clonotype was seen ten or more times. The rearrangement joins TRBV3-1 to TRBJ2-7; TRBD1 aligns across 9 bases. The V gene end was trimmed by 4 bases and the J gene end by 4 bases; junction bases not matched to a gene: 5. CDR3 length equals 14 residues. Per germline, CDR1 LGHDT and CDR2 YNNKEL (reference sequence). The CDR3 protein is CASSPGTGFYEQYF. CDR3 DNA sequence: TGTGCCAGCAGCCCTGGGACAGGGTTTTACGAGCAGTACTTC.

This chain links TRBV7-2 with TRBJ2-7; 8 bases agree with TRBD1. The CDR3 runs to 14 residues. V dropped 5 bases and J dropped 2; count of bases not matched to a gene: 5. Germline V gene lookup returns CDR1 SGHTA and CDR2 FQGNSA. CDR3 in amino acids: CASSLGDRTYEQYF. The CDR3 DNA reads TGTGCCAGCAGCCTAGGGGACAGGACCTACGAGCAGTACTTC.

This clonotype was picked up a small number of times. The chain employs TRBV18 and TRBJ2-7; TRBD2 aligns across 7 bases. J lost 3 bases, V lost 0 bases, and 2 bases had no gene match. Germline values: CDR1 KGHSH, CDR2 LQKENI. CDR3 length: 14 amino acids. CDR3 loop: CASSPPGLYYEQYF. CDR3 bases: TGTGCCAGCTCACCACCGGGACTATACTACGAGCAGTACTTC.

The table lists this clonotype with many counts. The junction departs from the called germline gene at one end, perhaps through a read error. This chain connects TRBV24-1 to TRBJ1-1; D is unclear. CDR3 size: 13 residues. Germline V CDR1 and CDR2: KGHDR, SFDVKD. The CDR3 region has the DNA TGTGCCACTAAGTCGGCGGGGAACCCTGAAGCTTTCTTT. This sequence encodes CATKSAGNPEAFF.

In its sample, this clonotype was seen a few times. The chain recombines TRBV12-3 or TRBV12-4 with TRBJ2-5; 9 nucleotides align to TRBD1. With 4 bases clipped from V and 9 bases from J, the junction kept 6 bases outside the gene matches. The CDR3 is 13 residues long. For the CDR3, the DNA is TGTGCCAGCAGTTCGGGACAGGGAGTGGCCCAGTACTTC. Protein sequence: CASSSGQGVAQYF.

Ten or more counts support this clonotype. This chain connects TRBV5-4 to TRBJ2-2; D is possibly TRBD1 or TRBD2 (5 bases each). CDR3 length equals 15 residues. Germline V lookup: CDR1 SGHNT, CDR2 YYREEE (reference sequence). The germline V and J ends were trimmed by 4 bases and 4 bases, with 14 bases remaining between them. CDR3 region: CASSPGSGTTGELFF. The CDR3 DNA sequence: TGTGCCAGCAGCCCGGGATCCGGGACCACCGGGGAGCTGTTTTTT.

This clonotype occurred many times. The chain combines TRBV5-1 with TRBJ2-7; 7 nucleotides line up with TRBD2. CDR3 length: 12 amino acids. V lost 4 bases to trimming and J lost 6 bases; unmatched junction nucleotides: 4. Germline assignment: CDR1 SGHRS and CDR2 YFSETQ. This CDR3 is CASSEGLLEQYF. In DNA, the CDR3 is TGCGCCAGCAGCGAGGGACTACTCGAGCAGTACTTC. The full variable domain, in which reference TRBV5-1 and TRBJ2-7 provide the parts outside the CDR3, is KAGVTQTPRYLIKTRGQQVTLSCSPISGHRSVSWYQQTPGQGLQFLFEYFSETQRNKGNFPGRFSGRQFSNSRSEMNVSTLELGDSALYLCASSEGLLEQYFGPGTRLTVT.

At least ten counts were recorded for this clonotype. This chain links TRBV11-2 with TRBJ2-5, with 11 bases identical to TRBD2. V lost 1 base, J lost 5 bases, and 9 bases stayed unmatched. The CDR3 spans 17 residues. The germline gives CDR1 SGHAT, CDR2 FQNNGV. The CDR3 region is CASSLGSASGGLETQYF. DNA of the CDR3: TGTGCCAGCAGCTTAGGTTCGGCTAGCGGGGGGCTGGAGACCCAGTACTTC.